A selection of T cell receptor beta chains follows, all from one sample in a study of blood T cells in healthy people across ages. Each CDR3 protein gets one entry after TCRdb re-called the 5' RACE reads with MiXCR. The top ten hold over 2% of the sample, which has 1.5 million to 2 million distinct CDR3 sequences, 49% seen once. The sequencing input was blood. These receptors all stem from a middle-aged woman in good health. The CDR3 runs from the conserved cysteine through the conserved F or W. D genes are given only for firm matches. Size values are once, few and many counts, or a class for expanded clones, and some rows have none.

>13|TRBV4-1|few|TRBJ2-1|-
CASKGGPRDEQFF
TGCGCCAGCAAGGGGGGGCCTAGGGATGAGCAGTTCTTC
>17|TRBV9|-|TRBJ2-3|-
CASSVSRSQISTDTQYF
TGTGCCAGCAGCGTTAGTCGGTCACAGATTAGCACAGATACGCAGTATTTT
>16|TRBV7-6|-|TRBJ2-4|TRBD1
CASSFSPRDRGNIQYF
TGTGCCAGCAGCTTTAGCCCCCGGGACAGGGGAAACATTCAGTACTTC
>15|TRBV12-3/TRBV12-4|-|TRBJ2-7|-
CASSFLAQGLNEQYF
TGTGCCAGCAGTTTTCTGGCTCAAGGGCTAAACGAGCAGTACTTC
>13|TRBV4-3|-|TRBJ1-2|-
CASNKGGLTGYTF
TGCGCCAGCAACAAAGGGGGACTTACTGGCTACACCTTC
>16|TRBV29-1|-|TRBJ2-3|TRBD2
CSVERDPTGGTDTQYF
TGCAGCGTTGAAAGGGACCCTACGGGGGGGACAGATACGCAGTATTTT
>13|TRBV6-5|-|TRBJ1-2|-
CASSYSRLYGYTF
TGTGCCAGCAGTTACTCGCGGCTCTATGGCTACACCTTC
>16|TRBV11-2|-|TRBJ2-5|TRBD1
CASSLYMGDRGNEQYF
TGTGCCAGCAGCTTATATATGGGGGACAGGGGGAATGAGCAGTACTTC
>15|TRBV27|few|TRBJ1-2|TRBD1
CASSSTGTGGLGYTF
TGTGCCAGCAGTTCAACCGGGACAGGGGGCCTTGGCTACACCTTC
>14|TRBV5-1|-|TRBJ2-1|-
CASSLGRVGDEQFF
TGCGCCAGCAGCTTGGGTAGGGTCGGCGATGAGCAGTTCTTC
>15|TRBV5-1|-|TRBJ1-1|-
CASSLQVRGNTEAFF
TGCGCCAGCAGCCTACAGGTGCGTGGGAACACTGAAGCTTTCTTT
>15|TRBV12-3/TRBV12-4|few|TRBJ2-5|TRBD1
CASSFTPDRGQTQYF
TGTGCCAGCAGTTTTACTCCGGACAGGGGCCAGACCCAGTACTTC
>17|TRBV5-1|few|TRBJ2-4|TRBD1
CASSTRQGTVAKNIQYF
TGCGCCAGCAGCACGAGACAGGGGACAGTAGCCAAAAACATTCAGTACTTC
>16|TRBV2|-|TRBJ2-2|TRBD2
CASSKGAGAGTGELFF
TGTGCCAGCAGCAAGGGAGCGGGGGCGGGCACCGGGGAGCTGTTTTTT
>14|TRBV28|-|TRBJ1-5|-
CASSLGRDYQPQHF
TGTGCCAGCAGTTTGGGCAGGGATTATCAGCCCCAGCATTTT
>15|TRBV7-9|few|TRBJ2-1|-
CASSLAGGRLNEQFF
TGTGCCAGCAGCTTAGCGGGGGGCAGACTCAATGAGCAGTTCTTC
>16|TRBV27|-|TRBJ2-7|TRBD1
CASRSKSPGQAYEQYF
TGTGCCAGCAGATCTAAATCTCCGGGACAGGCCTACGAGCAGTACTTC
>15|TRBV29-1|many|TRBJ2-5|-
CSVEDRQALKRTQYF
TGCAGCGTTGAAGATCGACAGGCCCTCAAGAGAACCCAGTACTTC
>13|TRBV7-2|few|TRBJ2-7|-
CASSSYMDGEQYF
TGTGCCAGCAGCTCATACATGGACGGCGAGCAGTACTTC
>16|TRBV20-1|-|TRBJ2-5|TRBD2
CSAGTGLAGTKGTQYF
TGCAGTGCTGGTACAGGACTAGCGGGGACCAAGGGGACCCAGTACTTC
>12|TRBV5-6|-|TRBJ1-2|-
CASSQYPRGYTF
TGTGCCAGCAGCCAATACCCGAGGGGCTACACCTTC
>15|TRBV2|-|TRBJ1-5|TRBD1
CASSPRTGGGQPQHF
TGTGCCAGCAGTCCCCGGACAGGGGGCGGTCAGCCCCAGCATTTT
>15|TRBV5-5|few|TRBJ2-1|-
CASSPTPISYNEQFF
TGTGCCAGCAGCCCGACACCGATCTCCTACAATGAGCAGTTCTTC
>12|TRBV10-3|-|TRBJ1-2|-
CAISATYYGYTF
TGTGCCATCAGTGCGACGTACTATGGCTACACCTTC
>13|TRBV29-1|-|TRBJ1-5|TRBD1
CSVAQGANQPQHF
TGCAGCGTTGCCCAGGGGGCTAATCAGCCCCAGCATTTT
>15|TRBV6-1|-|TRBJ2-7|TRBD2
CASRPGAGGTYEQYF
TGTGCCAGCCGTCCAGGGGCGGGGGGAACCTACGAGCAGTACTTC
>14|TRBV7-2|-|TRBJ2-5|-
CASSLADLGETQYF
TGTGCCAGCAGCTTAGCGGACCTCGGGGAGACCCAGTACTTC
>15|TRBV2|-|TRBJ2-1|TRBD2
CASSRGVSSYNEQFF
TGTGCCAGCAGTCGGGGGGTGAGCTCCTACAATGAGCAGTTCTTC
>16|TRBV27|few|TRBJ2-5|TRBD2
CASSDAGAGGMETQYF
TGTGCCAGCAGCGATGCAGGAGCGGGGGGTATGGAGACCCAGTACTTC
>15|TRBV19|once|TRBJ2-3|TRBD1
CASSTTGERWATQYF
TGTGCCAGTAGTACGACAGGGGAACGGTGGGCTACGCAGTATTTT
>14|TRBV7-9|-|TRBJ2-1|TRBD1
CASSLAGEDRERFF
TGTGCCAGCAGCTTAGCGGGGGAGGACAGGGAACGGTTCTTC
>15|TRBV4-3|-|TRBJ2-7|-
CASSQDVGFRGEQYF
TGCGCCAGCAGCCAAGATGTCGGCTTTAGGGGGGAGCAGTACTTC
>15|TRBV20-1|-|TRBJ2-7|-
CSARDTGGPYNEQYF
TGCAGTGCTAGAGATACCGGGGGCCCCTACAATGAGCAGTACTTC
>15|TRBV11-2|many|TRBJ2-3|TRBD1
CASSQGQGAADTQYF
TGTGCCAGCAGCCAGGGACAGGGGGCCGCAGATACGCAGTATTTT
>14|TRBV7-2|-|TRBJ1-2|-
CASSLDSSSYGYTF
TGTGCCAGCAGCTTAGACAGCTCCTCCTATGGCTACACCTTC
>14|TRBV18|-|TRBJ2-7|-
CASSPDRMSYEQYF
TGTGCCAGCTCACCAGACAGGATGTCCTACGAGCAGTACTTC
>14|TRBV27|many|TRBJ2-7|-
CASSSLSPPGEQYF
TGTGCCAGCAGCTCCCTCTCACCCCCGGGCGAGCAGTACTTC
>15|TRBV6-5|-|TRBJ1-6|-
CASSYSTRSNSPLHF
TGTGCCAGCAGTTACTCTACCAGGAGTAATTCACCCCTCCACTTT
>14|TRBV11-2|-|TRBJ2-5|-
CASSLVGPAGTQYF
TGTGCCAGCAGCTTAGTGGGCCCAGCGGGGACCCAGTACTTC
>16|TRBV4-1|-|TRBJ2-7|-
CASSQARGRLGNEQYF
TGCGCCAGCAGCCAAGCTAGGGGTCGGCTGGGTAACGAGCAGTACTTC
>15|TRBV29-1|many|TRBJ2-7|-
CSVEQGLAPSYEQYF
TGCAGCGTTGAGCAGGGGCTAGCGCCCTCCTACGAGCAGTACTTC
>13|TRBV10-3|-|TRBJ2-7|-
CAIGESTVGEQYF
TGTGCCATCGGTGAGTCGACTGTTGGCGAGCAGTACTTC